This T cell receptor (beta chain) was sequenced in a study of T cell repertoires in aging, cancer and after chemotherapy. TRB rearrangements spanning V, D and J were amplified using mixed TRB-A/B primers. TCRdb itself ran the multiplex PCR reads through MiXCR, one entry per CDR3 protein. The sample has about 2,500 distinct CDR3 sequences; 30% are singletons. The ends lost 4 bases at V and 7 bases at J; junction bases unmatched: 3. CDR1 and CDR2 from the germline V gene are LNHDA and SQIVND (reference sequence). CDR3 length: 15 amino acids. Study results and caveats: In cancer patients, declining TCR diversity with age involved lost richness and lost evenness. Across the chemotherapy interval, each cancer cohort showed higher median generation probability, suggesting thymic rebound.

Peripheral blood genomic DNA, not sorted cells or RNA, was the template. This clonotype is termed medium-sized. The target antigen is unknown. The chain links TRBV19 to TRBJ1-6; the match to TRBD1 covers 11 bases. The sample was blood. This receptor was obtained from a human donor with a solid tumor. The CDR3 is CASSSRDRGNSPLHF. As DNA, the CDR3 is TGTGCCAGTAGTAGCCGGGACAGGGGGAATTCACCCCTCCACTTT.